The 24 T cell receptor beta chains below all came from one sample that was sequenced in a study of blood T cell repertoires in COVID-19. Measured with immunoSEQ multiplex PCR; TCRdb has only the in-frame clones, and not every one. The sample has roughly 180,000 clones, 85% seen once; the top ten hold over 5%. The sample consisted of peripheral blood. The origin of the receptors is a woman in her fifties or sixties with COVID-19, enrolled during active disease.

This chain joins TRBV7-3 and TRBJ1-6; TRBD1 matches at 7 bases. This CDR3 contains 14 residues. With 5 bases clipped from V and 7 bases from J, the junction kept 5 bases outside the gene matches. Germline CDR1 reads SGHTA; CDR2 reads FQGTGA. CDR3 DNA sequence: TGTGCCAGCAGCCGGGGACAGCCAAATTCACCCCTCCACTTT. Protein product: CASSRGQPNSPLHF.

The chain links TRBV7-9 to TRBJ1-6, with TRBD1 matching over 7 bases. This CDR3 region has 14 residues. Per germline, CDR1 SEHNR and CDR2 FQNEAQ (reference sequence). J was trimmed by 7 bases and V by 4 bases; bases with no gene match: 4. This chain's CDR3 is CASSWTGANSPLHF. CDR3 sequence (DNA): TGTGCCAGCAGCTGGACAGGTGCGAATTCACCCCTCCACTTT.

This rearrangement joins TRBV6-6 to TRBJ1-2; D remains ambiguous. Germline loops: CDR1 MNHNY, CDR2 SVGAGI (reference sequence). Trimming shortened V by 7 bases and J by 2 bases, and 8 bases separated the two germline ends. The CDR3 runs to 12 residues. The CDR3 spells CASTGGNYGYTF. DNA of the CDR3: TGTGCCAGCACTGGAGGGAACTATGGCTACACCTTC.

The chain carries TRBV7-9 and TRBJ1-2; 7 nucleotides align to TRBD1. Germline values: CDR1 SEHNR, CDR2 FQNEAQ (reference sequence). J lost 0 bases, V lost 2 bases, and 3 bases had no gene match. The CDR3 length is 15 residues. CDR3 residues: CASSLKTGSNYGYTF. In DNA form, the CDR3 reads TGTGCCAGCAGCTTAAAGACAGGGTCTAACTATGGCTACACCTTC.

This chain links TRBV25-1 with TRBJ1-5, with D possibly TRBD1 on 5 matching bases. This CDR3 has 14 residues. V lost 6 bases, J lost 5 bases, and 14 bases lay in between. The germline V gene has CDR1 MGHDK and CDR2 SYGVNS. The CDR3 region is CASRSQGLDQPQHF. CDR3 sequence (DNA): TGTGCCAGCAGAAGCCAGGGCCTAGATCAGCCCCAGCATTTT.

DNA for the CDR3: TGTGCCAGCAGTGAATACGGGGGGCTTGGAAACACCATATATTTT. Protein sequence: CASSEYGGLGNTIYF. The rearrangement links TRBV6-1 to TRBJ1-3, with D tentatively TRBD1 (6 bases). Between the trimmed V and J ends, which lost 2 bases and 3 bases, there was a span of 11 bases. The CDR3 sequence is 15 residues long. Germline-derived CDR1 and CDR2 are MNHNS and SASEGT.

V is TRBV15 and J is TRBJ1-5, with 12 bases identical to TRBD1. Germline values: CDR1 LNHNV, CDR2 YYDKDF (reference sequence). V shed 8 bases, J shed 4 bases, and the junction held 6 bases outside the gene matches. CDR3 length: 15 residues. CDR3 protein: CATSGTGGGNQPQHF. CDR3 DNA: TGTGCCACCTCCGGGACAGGGGGCGGAAATCAGCCCCAGCATTTT.

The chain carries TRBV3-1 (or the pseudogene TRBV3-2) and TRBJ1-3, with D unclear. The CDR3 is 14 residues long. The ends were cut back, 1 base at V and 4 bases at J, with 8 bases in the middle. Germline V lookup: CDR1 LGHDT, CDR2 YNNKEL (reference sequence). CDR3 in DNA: TGTGCCAGCAGCCAAGGCAGTCAAGGAAACACCATATATTTT. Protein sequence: CASSQGSQGNTIYF.

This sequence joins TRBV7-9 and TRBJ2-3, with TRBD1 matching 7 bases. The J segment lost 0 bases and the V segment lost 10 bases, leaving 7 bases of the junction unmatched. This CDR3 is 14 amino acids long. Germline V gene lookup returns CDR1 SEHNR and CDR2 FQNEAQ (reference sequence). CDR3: CATPGTDSTDTQYF. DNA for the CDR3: TGTGCCACACCCGGGACAGATAGCACAGATACGCAGTATTTT.

Written as DNA, the CDR3 is TGTGCCAGCAGTTTCCTAGGGGAGGGAGAGCAGTACTTC. Translated, it gives CASSFLGEGEQYF. This chain joins TRBV12-3 or TRBV12-4 and TRBJ2-7, with 7 nucleotides matching TRBD2. V was pared by 3 bases and J by 7 bases, with 6 bases of the junction left unmatched. The CDR3 length is 13 residues.

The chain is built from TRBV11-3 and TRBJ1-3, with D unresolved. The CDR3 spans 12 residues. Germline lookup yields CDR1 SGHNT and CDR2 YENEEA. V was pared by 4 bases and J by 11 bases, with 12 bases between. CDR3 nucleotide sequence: TGTGCCAGCAGCTATGGGAGTCCCTCCATATATTTT. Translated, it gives CASSYGSPSIYF.

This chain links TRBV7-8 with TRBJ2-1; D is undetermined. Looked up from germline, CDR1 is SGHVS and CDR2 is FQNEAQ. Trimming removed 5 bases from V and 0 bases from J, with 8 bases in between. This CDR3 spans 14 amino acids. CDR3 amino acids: CASSADISYNEQFF. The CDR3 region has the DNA TGTGCCAGCAGCGCCGACATCTCCTACAATGAGCAGTTCTTC.

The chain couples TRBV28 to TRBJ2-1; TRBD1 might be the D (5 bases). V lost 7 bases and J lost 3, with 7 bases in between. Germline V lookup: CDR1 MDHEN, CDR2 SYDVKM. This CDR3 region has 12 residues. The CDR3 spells CASTQGYNEQFF. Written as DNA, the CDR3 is TGTGCCAGCACGCAGGGCTACAATGAGCAGTTCTTC.

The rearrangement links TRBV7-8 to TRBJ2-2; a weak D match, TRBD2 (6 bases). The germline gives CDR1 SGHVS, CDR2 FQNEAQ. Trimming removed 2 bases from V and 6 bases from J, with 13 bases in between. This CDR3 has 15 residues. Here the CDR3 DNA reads TGTGCCAGCAGCTTAATGGGGGGATTCGCCGGGGAGCTGTTTTTT. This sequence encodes CASSLMGGFAGELFF.

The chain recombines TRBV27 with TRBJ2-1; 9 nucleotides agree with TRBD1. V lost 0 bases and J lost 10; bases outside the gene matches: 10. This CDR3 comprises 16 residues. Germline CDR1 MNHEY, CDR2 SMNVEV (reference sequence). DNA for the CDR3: TGTGCCAGCAGTTTATCCGGGACAGGGAACACCAGGGAGCAGTTCTTC. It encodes CASSLSGTGNTREQFF.

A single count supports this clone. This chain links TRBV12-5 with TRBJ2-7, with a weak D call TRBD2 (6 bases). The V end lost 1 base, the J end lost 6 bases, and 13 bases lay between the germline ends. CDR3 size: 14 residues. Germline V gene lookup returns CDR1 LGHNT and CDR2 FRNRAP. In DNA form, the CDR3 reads TGTGCTAGTGGTTTGGAAGGCCGGGAGCGCGAGCAGTACTTC. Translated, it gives CASGLEGREREQYF.

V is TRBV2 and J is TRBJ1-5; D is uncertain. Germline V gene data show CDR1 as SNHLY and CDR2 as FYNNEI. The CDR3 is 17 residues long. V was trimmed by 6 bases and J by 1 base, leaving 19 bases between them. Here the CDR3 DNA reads TGTGCCAGCAGCCTCCATGCGGCAGGAGGGAGCAATCAGCCCCAGCATTTT. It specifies CASSLHAAGGSNQPQHF.

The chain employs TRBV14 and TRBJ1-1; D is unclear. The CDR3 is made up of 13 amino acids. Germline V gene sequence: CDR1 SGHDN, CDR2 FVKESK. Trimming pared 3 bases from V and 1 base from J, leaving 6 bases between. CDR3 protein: CASSQNWNTEAFF. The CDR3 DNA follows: TGTGCCAGCAGCCAGAACTGGAACACTGAAGCTTTCTTT.

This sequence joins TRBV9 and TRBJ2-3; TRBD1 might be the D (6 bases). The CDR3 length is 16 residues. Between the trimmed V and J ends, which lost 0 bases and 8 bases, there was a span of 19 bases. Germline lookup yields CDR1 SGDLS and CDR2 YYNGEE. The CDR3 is CASSVAADTPQGTQYF. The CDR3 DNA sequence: TGTGCCAGCAGCGTAGCAGCGGACACTCCACAGGGTACGCAGTATTTT.

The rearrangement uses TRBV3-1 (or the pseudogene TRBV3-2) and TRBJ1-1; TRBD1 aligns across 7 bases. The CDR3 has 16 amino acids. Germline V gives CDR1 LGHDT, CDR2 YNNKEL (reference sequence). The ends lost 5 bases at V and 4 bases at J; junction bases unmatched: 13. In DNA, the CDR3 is TGTGCCAGCAGCGAAACCCTGACAGGGAGAGGCACTGAAGCTTTCTTT. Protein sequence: CASSETLTGRGTEAFF.

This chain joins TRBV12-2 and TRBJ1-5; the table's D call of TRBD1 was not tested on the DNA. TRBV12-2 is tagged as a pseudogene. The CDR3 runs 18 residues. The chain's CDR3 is CASRLVGQAGEQNQPQHF. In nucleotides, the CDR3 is TGTGCAAGTCGCTTAGTAGGTCAGGCAGGGGAGCAAAATCAGCCCCAGCATTTT.

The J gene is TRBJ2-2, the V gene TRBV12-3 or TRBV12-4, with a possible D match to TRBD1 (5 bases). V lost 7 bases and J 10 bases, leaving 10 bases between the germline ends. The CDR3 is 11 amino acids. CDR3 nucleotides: TGTGCCAGCACCACAGGCGAGGAGCTGTTTTTT. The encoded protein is CASTTGEELFF.

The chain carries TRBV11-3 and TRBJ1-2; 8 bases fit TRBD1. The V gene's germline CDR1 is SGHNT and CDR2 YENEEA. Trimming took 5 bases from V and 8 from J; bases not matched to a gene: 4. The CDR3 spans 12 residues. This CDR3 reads CASSTQGDGYTF. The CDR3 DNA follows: TGTGCCAGCAGCACACAGGGGGACGGCTACACCTTC. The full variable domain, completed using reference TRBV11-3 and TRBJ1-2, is EAGVVQSPRYKIIEKKQPVAFWCNPISGHNTLYWYLQNLGQGPELLIRYENEEAVDDSQLPKDRFSAERLKGVDSTLKIQPAELGDSAVYLCASSTQGDGYTFGSGTRLTVV.

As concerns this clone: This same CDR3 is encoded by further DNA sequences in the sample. The CDR3 spells CASSQEGGGTDTQYF. The CDR3, as DNA: TGCGCCAGCAGCCAAGAGGGCGGGGGAACAGATACGCAGTATTTT. The gene calls are TRBV4-1 and TRBJ2-3; 7 bases align to TRBD2. The germline CDR1 and CDR2 sequences are MGHRA and YSYEKL. This CDR3 comprises 15 residues. Trimming removed 0 bases from V and 3 bases from J; junction bases left unmatched: 3.